Listed below are T cell receptor beta chains from one sample, sequenced in a study of T cell repertoires in cytomegalovirus infection. TCRdb ran MiXCR on the reads and lists one entry per CDR3 protein. The sample includes 450,000 to 550,000 distinct CDR3 sequences, 15% to 20% of them seen just once. Sample: CD8+ T cells from PBMCs. Receptors were obtained from a human donor in good health (CMV status not recorded). Some clones in this sample may be carry-over from other donors' samples. The CDR3 runs from the conserved cysteine through the conserved F or W. A D gene is named only where the DNA matches it firmly.

cdr3_aa d_call cdr3_length j_call v_call
CASSPGQGAYTEAFF TRBD1 15 TRBJ1-1 TRBV7-2
CASSPVQGVFDEKLFF TRBD1 16 TRBJ1-4 TRBV7-9
CASNLGQIYEQYF NA 13 TRBJ2-7 TRBV2
CASGEQNSPLHF NA 12 TRBJ1-6 TRBV7-9
CASSLSGTGNGYTF TRBD1 14 TRBJ1-2 TRBV27
CASSQDPWSELSSTDTQYF NA 19 TRBJ2-3 TRBV14
CASSTGLEGEQFF NA 13 TRBJ2-1 TRBV5-5
CASSWGTANTGELFF TRBD1 15 TRBJ2-2 TRBV6-5
CAISEGPEANYGYTF NA 15 TRBJ1-2 TRBV10-3
CASSFDFPQETQYF NA 14 TRBJ2-5 TRBV7-9
CSADTSGRSDEQYF TRBD2 14 TRBJ2-7 TRBV29-1
CASSLRVVPEAFF NA 13 TRBJ1-1 TRBV5-5
CATKEGLGADTQYF NA 14 TRBJ2-3 TRBV24-1
CASSQGRPNTEAFF NA 14 TRBJ1-1 TRBV7-9
CASSFPGQGSYEQYF TRBD1 15 TRBJ2-7 TRBV7-8
CAGSYSGVFRGYTF NA 14 TRBJ1-2 TRBV6-8
CASSWEGIWGTQYF TRBD2 14 TRBJ2-5 TRBV6-5
CATSGGSPEQYF NA 12 TRBJ2-7 TRBV15
CASTESWREGPYEQYF TRBD2 16 TRBJ2-7 TRBV28
CASSQDPTRTGLEAFF TRBD1 16 TRBJ1-1 TRBV3-1
CASSYGRTDTYEQYF NA 15 TRBJ2-7 TRBV6-5
CASSLALIGAGKGDTQYF NA 18 TRBJ2-3 TRBV7-8
CASNFRGESDTQYF NA 14 TRBJ2-3 TRBV28
CASSLRPGKTKNTEAFF NA 17 TRBJ1-1 TRBV5-1
CASSFSLAGDNEQFF TRBD2 15 TRBJ2-1 TRBV27
CASSPGEGFTYEQYF TRBD2 15 TRBJ2-7 TRBV11-2
CATSDWDTLNTGELFF NA 16 TRBJ2-2 TRBV24-1
CASSLYGLAGGYNEQFF TRBD2 17 TRBJ2-1 TRBV28
CSVGGQGGDTEAFF TRBD1 14 TRBJ1-1 TRBV29-1
CASKIRGSNYGYTF NA 14 TRBJ1-2 TRBV2
CSVKGLADEPFF TRBD2 12 TRBJ2-5 TRBV20-1
CSFRDSSYEQYF TRBD1 12 TRBJ2-7 TRBV29-1
CASSATGAKNIQYF NA 14 TRBJ2-4 TRBV27
CASSGESSGNEQFF NA 14 TRBJ2-1 TRBV28
CASSIRGPEAFF NA 12 TRBJ1-1 TRBV6-1
CASSQLGKTPVHEQYF NA 16 TRBJ2-7 TRBV4-2
CSARDSSYEQYF NA 12 TRBJ2-7 TRBV20-1
CASSYGTGVYNEQFF TRBD1 15 TRBJ2-1 TRBV6-5
CATSEGGTGIHNEQFF TRBD1 16 TRBJ2-1 TRBV24-1
CASSERQNSNQPQHF NA 15 TRBJ1-5 TRBV2
CASRMGTGPNTGELFF TRBD1 16 TRBJ2-2 TRBV27
CASSGGLAGGGREQYF TRBD2 16 TRBJ2-7 TRBV19
CASSPRWTGADTQYF TRBD1 15 TRBJ2-3 TRBV14
CTSSLALGVTGELFF NA 15 TRBJ2-2 TRBV11-1
CASSLSFSEQYF NA 12 TRBJ2-7 TRBV11-1
CASSYSVGMPQHF NA 13 TRBJ1-5 TRBV6-2/TRBV6-3
CASSLQGEENEQYF NA 14 TRBJ2-7 TRBV27
CSVPRGQGYEQYF NA 13 TRBJ2-7 TRBV20-1
CASSGASGGETQYF TRBD2 14 TRBJ2-5 TRBV6-5
CASSLRGSQNTEAFF NA 15 TRBJ1-1 TRBV5-1